This T cell receptor (beta chain) was obtained from a study of OX40 agonist ivuxolimab in advanced cancers. Notes on this clone: Other nucleotide sequences in the sample specify the same CDR3.

The CDR3 covers 15 residues. CDR1 is SSHAT, CDR2 FNYEAQ, per germline (reference sequence). The V and J ends lost 3 bases and 5 bases, in that order; junction bases with no gene match: 6. TCRdb's copy holds only in-frame clones and misses some; the assay was immunoSEQ multiplex PCR. This table holds tens of thousands of clones, more than 80% found once. The sequence was collected from an adult with an advanced solid tumor such as melanoma, head and neck, liver or kidney cancer. Material: CD4+ or CD8+ T cells sorted from blood, obtained in a trial of the OX40 agonist ivuxolimab. The V call is TRBV7-7, the J call TRBJ2-5; 10 positions agree with TRBD2. The CDR3 sequence is CASSFKAGGMETQYF. CDR3 sequence (DNA): TGTGCCAGCAGCTTCAAAGCGGGGGGGATGGAGACCCAGTACTTC. The entire variable domain, with the rest obtained from reference TRBV7-7 and TRBJ2-5, is as follows: GAGVSQSPRYKVTKRGQDVTLRCDPISSHATLYWYQQALGQGPEFLTYFNYEAQPDKSGLPSDRFSAERPEGSISTLTIQRTEQRDSAMYRCASSFKAGGMETQYFGPGTRLLVL.